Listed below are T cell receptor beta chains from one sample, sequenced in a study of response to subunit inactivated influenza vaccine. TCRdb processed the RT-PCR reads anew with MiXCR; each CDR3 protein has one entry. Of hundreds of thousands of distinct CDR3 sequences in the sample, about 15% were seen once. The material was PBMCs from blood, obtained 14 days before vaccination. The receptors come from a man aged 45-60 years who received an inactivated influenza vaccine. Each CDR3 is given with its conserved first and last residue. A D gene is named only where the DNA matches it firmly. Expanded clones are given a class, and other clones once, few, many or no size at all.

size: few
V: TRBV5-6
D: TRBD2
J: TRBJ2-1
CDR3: CASNRGGGYNEQFF
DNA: TGTGCCAGCAACCGGGGGGGCGGCTACAATGAGCAGTTCTTC

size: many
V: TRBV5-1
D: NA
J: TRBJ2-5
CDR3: CASSTGHGETQYF
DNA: TGCGCCAGCAGCACGGGACACGGCGAGACCCAGTACTTC

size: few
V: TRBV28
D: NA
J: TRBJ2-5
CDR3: CASSFRGGVETQYF
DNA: TGTGCCAGCAGTTTCAGAGGGGGGGTAGAGACCCAGTACTTC

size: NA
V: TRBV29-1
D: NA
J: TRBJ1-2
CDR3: CSVVGRGLGYGYTF
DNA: TGCAGCGTTGTTGGCAGGGGCCTGGGCTATGGCTACACCTTC

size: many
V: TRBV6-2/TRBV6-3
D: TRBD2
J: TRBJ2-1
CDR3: CASSLTSGRANEQFF
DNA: TGTGCCAGCAGCCTAACTAGCGGGAGGGCCAATGAGCAGTTCTTC

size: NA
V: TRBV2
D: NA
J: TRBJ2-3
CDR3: CASGNLAGSTDTQYF
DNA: TGTGCCAGCGGCAACCTGGCTGGTAGCACAGATACGCAGTATTTT

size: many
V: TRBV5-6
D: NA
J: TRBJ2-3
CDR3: CASSRLDRLLSDTQYF
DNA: TGTGCCAGCAGCCGCTTGGACCGTCTTCTATCAGATACGCAGTATTTT

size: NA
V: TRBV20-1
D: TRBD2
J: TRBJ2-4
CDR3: CSASSLAAGLAKNIQYF
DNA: TGCAGTGCTAGTAGCCTAGCGGCGGGCCTAGCCAAAAACATTCAGTACTTC

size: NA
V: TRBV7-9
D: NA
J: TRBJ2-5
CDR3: CASSLGAGRRGGTQYF
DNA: TGTGCCAGCAGCTTAGGAGCGGGCAGACGGGGAGGGACCCAGTACTTC

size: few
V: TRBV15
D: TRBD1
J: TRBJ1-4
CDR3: CATSGRTGGKLFF
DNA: TGTGCCACCAGCGGCCGGACAGGAGGAAAACTGTTTTTT

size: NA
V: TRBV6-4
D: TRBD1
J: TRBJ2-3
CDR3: CASSDRGHGTDTQYF
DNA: TGTGCCAGCAGTGACAGGGGGCATGGTACAGATACGCAGTATTTT

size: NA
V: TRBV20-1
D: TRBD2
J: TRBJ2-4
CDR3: CSAKPTRELVPGAKNIQYF
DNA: TGCAGTGCTAAACCAACGCGGGAGCTTGTTCCGGGGGCCAAAAACATTCAGTACTTC

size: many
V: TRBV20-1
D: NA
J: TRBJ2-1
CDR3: CSATLALYNEQFF
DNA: TGCAGTGCTACTCTAGCGCTTTACAATGAGCAGTTCTTC

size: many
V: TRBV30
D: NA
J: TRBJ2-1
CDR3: CAWTGGGSGSYNEQFF
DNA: TGTGCCTGGACGGGGGGCGGGAGCGGGTCCTACAATGAGCAGTTCTTC

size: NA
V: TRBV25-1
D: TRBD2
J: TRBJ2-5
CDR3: CASSSRTSRYAGRTQYF
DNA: TGTGCCAGCAGTTCCCGGACTAGCCGATATGCCGGAAGGACCCAGTACTTC

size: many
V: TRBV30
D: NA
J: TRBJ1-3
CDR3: CAWSVRNTIYF
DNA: TGTGCCTGGAGTGTTCGTAACACCATATATTTT

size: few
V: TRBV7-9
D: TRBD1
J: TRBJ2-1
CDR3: CASSYGTVYNEQFF
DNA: TGTGCCAGCAGCTACGGGACAGTCTACAATGAGCAGTTCTTC

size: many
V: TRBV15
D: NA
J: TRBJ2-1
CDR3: CATQRGRDDEQFF
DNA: TGTGCCACCCAGAGGGGCAGGGATGATGAGCAGTTCTTC

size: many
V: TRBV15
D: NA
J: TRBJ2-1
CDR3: CATSRDRLHSYNEQFF
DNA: TGTGCCACCAGCAGAGATCGGCTACACTCCTACAATGAGCAGTTCTTC

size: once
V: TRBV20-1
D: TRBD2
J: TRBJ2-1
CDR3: CSASRRLAVPHEQFF
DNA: TGCAGTGCTAGTCGCCGACTAGCGGTTCCTCATGAGCAGTTCTTC

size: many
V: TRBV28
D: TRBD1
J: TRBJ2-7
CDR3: CASSPGTGPYEQYF
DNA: TGTGCCAGCTCACCGGGGACAGGCCCCTACGAGCAGTACTTC

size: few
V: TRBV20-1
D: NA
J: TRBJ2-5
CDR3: CSALTARNIQETQYF
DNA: TGCAGTGCCCTGACAGCGCGAAATATCCAAGAGACCCAGTACTTC

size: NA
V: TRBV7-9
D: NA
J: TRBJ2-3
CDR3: CASSQTSSYTDTQYF
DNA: TGTGCCAGCAGCCAAACTAGTTCTTACACAGATACGCAGTATTTT

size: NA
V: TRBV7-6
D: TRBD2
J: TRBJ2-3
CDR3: CASSLDSGGKTQYF
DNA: TGTGCCAGCAGCTTAGATAGCGGGGGGAAGACGCAGTATTTT

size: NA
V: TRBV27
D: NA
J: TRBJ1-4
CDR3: CASSAFTGTNEKLFF
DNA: TGTGCCAGCAGCGCATTTACAGGAACTAATGAAAAACTGTTTTTT

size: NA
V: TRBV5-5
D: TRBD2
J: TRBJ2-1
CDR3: CASSFGGGTGDEQFF
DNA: TGTGCCAGCAGCTTCGGCGGGGGGACCGGGGATGAGCAGTTCTTC

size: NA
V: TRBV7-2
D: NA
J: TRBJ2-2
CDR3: CASRTPGELFF
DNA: TGTGCCAGCCGCACTCCCGGGGAGCTGTTTTTT

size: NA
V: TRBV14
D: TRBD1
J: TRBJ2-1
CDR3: CASSQGGLRDRFADEQFF
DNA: TGTGCCAGCAGCCAAGGCGGCCTCCGGGACAGGTTTGCCGATGAGCAGTTCTTC

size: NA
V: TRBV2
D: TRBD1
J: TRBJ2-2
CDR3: CASHQGAANTGELFF
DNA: TGTGCCAGCCACCAGGGGGCTGCGAACACCGGGGAGCTGTTTTTT

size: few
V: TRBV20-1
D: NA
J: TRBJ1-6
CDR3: CSASKVNSPLHF
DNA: TGCAGTGCTAGTAAGGTCAATTCACCCCTCCACTTT

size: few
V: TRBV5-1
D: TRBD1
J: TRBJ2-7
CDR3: CASSLDPGTGANEQYF
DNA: TGCGCCAGCAGCTTAGACCCGGGGACAGGGGCCAACGAGCAGTACTTC

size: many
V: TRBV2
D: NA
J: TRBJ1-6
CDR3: CASSAQGISYNSPLHF
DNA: TGTGCCAGCAGCGCTCAGGGGATCTCCTATAATTCACCCCTCCACTTT

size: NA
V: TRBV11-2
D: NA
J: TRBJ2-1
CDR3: CASSSLPPYNEQFF
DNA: TGTGCCAGCAGCTCCCTCCCTCCCTACAATGAGCAGTTCTTC